These 22 T cell receptor beta chains came from one sample sequenced in a study of T cell repertoires in cytomegalovirus infection. TCRdb re-analysed the reads in MiXCR, keeping a single row per CDR3 protein. There are 650,000 to 850,000 distinct CDR3 sequences in the sample; about 29% occur only once, and less than 15% lies in the top ten. Antigens of these TCRs are unknown. Sample: cultured CD8+ T cells from PBMCs, taken from culture after CMV antigen stimulation. The receptor set was obtained from a human donor in good health (CMV status not recorded). Some clones in this sample may be carry-over from other donors' samples.

The rearrangement links TRBV5-8 to TRBJ1-1, with D unresolved. The germline V gene encodes CDR1 SGHTS and CDR2 YDEGEE. The CDR3 loop spans 13 amino acids. Trimming cost V 0 bases and J 8 bases, with 11 bases left between them. CDR3: CASSLGFGREAFF. As DNA, the CDR3 is TGTGCCAGCAGCTTGGGCTTTGGCAGGGAAGCTTTCTTT.

This clonotype was counted a few times. V is TRBV14 and J is TRBJ1-1; TRBD1 aligns across 7 bases. This CDR3 has 18 amino acids. Germline CDR1 SGHDN, CDR2 FVKESK. V lost 0 bases, J lost 3 bases, and 13 bases stayed unmatched. CDR3 protein: CASSQDEKGAGYDTEAFF. The CDR3 DNA reads TGTGCCAGCAGCCAAGATGAGAAGGGGGCGGGTTATGACACTGAAGCTTTCTTT.

The V gene is TRBV15, the J gene TRBJ1-2; D is ambiguous. Trimming removed 0 bases from V and 4 bases from J, with 12 bases in between. CDR1 and CDR2 from the germline V gene are LNHNV and YYDKDF (reference sequence). The CDR3 has 15 amino acids. CDR3 amino acids: CATSRDRGMAYGYTF. The CDR3 nucleotides read TGTGCCACCAGCAGAGATCGAGGGATGGCCTATGGCTACACCTTC.

This clonotype was picked up many times. V gene TRBV7-6 combines with J gene TRBJ2-3; TRBD1 aligns across 7 bases. CDR3 length: 14 residues. V trimming: 6 bases; J trimming: 2 bases; junction bases outside the gene matches: 5. CDR1 and CDR2 (germline): SGHVS, FNYEAQ. Written as DNA, the CDR3 is TGTGCCAGCAGTTTGGGACAGTACACAGATACGCAGTATTTT. As protein: CASSLGQYTDTQYF.

J is TRBJ1-1 and V is TRBV5-5; 8 bases align to TRBD1. The CDR3 has 16 residues. Germline CDR1 SGHKS, CDR2 YYEKEE (reference sequence). Trimming cost V 3 bases and J 1 base; bases outside gene matches: 8. The CDR3 DNA reads TGTGCCAGCAGCTCTCTCGGACAGGGTAAGAACACTGAAGCTTTCTTT. It yields the protein CASSSLGQGKNTEAFF.

The chain employs TRBV7-3 and TRBJ1-5; TRBD1 is a possible D gene (5 bases). The ends were cut back, 3 bases at V and 2 bases at J, with 17 bases in the middle. This CDR3 is built from 17 residues. Germline V CDR1 and CDR2: SGHTA, FQGTGA. The CDR3 sequence is CASSFFQGKAGNQPQHF. The CDR3 DNA reads as TGTGCCAGCAGCTTTTTTCAGGGTAAGGCGGGCAATCAGCCCCAGCATTTT. The variable domain in full, completed from reference TRBV7-3 and TRBJ1-5, reads GAGVSQTPSNKVTEKGKYVELRCDPISGHTALYWYRQSLGQGPEFLIYFQGTGAADDSGLPNDRFFAVRPEGSVSTLKIQRTERGDSAVYLCASSFFQGKAGNQPQHFGDGTRLSIL.

This clonotype showed up just a few times. The chain uses TRBV25-1 and TRBJ2-7, with TRBD1 identical over 10 bases. With V trimmed by 5 bases and J by 3 bases, 13 bases remained unmatched. The CDR3 contains 17 residues. Germline CDR1 is MGHDK and CDR2 is SYGVNS. The CDR3 DNA reads as TGTGCCAGCAGTCCGACAATCCGGGACAGGGGAGTCTACGAGCAGTACTTC. This codes for CASSPTIRDRGVYEQYF.

This clonotype was recorded many times. This chain uses TRBV7-2 with TRBJ1-1; D remains unclear. This CDR3 contains 14 residues. The V end was cut by 5 bases, the J end by 4 bases, with 14 bases between. Germline V CDR1 and CDR2: SGHTA, FQGNSA. In DNA form, the CDR3 reads TGTGCCAGCAGCCCGGTTGCGTCGGGCACTGAAGCTTTCTTT. This sequence encodes CASSPVASGTEAFF.

The chain links TRBV6-1 to TRBJ2-3; D may be TRBD1 (6 bases). This CDR3 comprises 17 residues. V was clipped by 1 base and J by 0 bases, with 14 bases between them. Per the germline V gene, CDR1 is MNHNS and CDR2 is SASEGT. The CDR3 sequence: CASSEGRGIPSTDTQYF. CDR3 nucleotides: TGTGCCAGCAGTGAAGGAAGGGGGATACCTAGCACAGATACGCAGTATTTT.

The rearrangement joins TRBV28 to TRBJ2-5, with D perhaps TRBD1 or TRBD2 (5 bases each). Germline values: CDR1 MDHEN, CDR2 SYDVKM. The germline V and J ends were trimmed by 6 bases and 2 bases, with 13 bases remaining between them. The CDR3 totals 14 residues. The CDR3 loop is CASRTGTGQETQYF. CDR3 bases: TGTGCCAGCAGGACTGGGACGGGTCAAGAGACCCAGTACTTC.

J is TRBJ2-1 and V is TRBV6-1; D perhaps matches TRBD1 (7 bases). V lost 0 bases and J lost 8, with 20 bases in between. This CDR3 has 17 amino acids. In germline, CDR1 is MNHNS, CDR2 SASEGT. The CDR3 spells CASSEAGGDRVKDEQFF. The DNA of the CDR3 is TGTGCCAGCAGTGAAGCGGGGGGAGACAGGGTCAAGGATGAGCAGTTCTTC.

The chain has TRBV6-6 and TRBJ1-5; 7 positions agree with TRBD1. The germline V gene encodes CDR1 MNHNY and CDR2 SVGAGI (reference sequence). This CDR3 region has 12 residues. After removal of 6 bases from V and 9 bases from J, the junction contained 5 bases not matched to a gene. The CDR3 loop reads CASRDRGLPQHF. CDR3 nucleotide sequence: TGTGCCAGCAGAGATAGGGGGCTGCCCCAGCATTTT.

This chain links TRBV7-6 with TRBJ2-1; possibly TRBD2 for D (5 bases). In germline, CDR1 is SGHVS, CDR2 FNYEAQ. This CDR3 has 16 residues. With 1 base removed from V and 7 bases from J, the gap between germline ends came to 17 bases. In nucleotides, the CDR3 is TGTGCCAGCAGCTTAGGTCGACTACTAGGTAGGAATGAGCAGTTCTTC. It encodes CASSLGRLLGRNEQFF.

This clonotype appeared a few times. The chain has TRBV20-1 and TRBJ2-7; D call uncertain. Germline V gives CDR1 DFQATT, CDR2 SNEGSKA (reference sequence). This CDR3 has 13 residues. Trimming took 3 bases from V and 2 from J, leaving 11 bases between them. The CDR3 loop reads CSARSGLTYEQYV. The CDR3 bases are TGCAGTGCTAGGTCGGGCCTTACCTACGAGCAGTACGTC.

This clonotype was detected once. This chain connects TRBV27 to TRBJ2-3; 8 bases match TRBD1. V gave up 2 bases and J gave up 3 bases; unmatched junction bases: 10. The CDR3 is 17 amino acids. Germline CDR1 is MNHEY and CDR2 is SMNVEV (reference sequence). DNA of the CDR3: TGTGCCAGCAGTTTACACGACAGGGGCCGGGGAACAGATACGCAGTATTTT. The encoded protein is CASSLHDRGRGTDTQYF.

The chain links TRBV12-3 or TRBV12-4 to TRBJ2-7; 9 positions agree with TRBD1. The J segment lost 3 bases and the V segment lost 5 bases, leaving 5 bases of the junction unmatched. CDR3 length: 14 residues. The CDR3: CASSPTGGYYEQYF. CDR3 DNA: TGTGCCAGCAGTCCCACAGGGGGCTACTACGAGCAGTACTTC.

The V and J genes are TRBV7-6 and TRBJ2-1; 7 positions agree with TRBD2. The V gene end was trimmed by 5 bases and the J gene end by 0 bases; junction bases not matched to a gene: 7. The CDR3 contains 16 residues. Germline assignment: CDR1 SGHVS and CDR2 FNYEAQ. The CDR3 here is CASSRAGGSSYNEQFF. CDR3 sequence (DNA): TGTGCCAGCAGCCGGGCCGGGGGGAGCTCCTACAATGAGCAGTTCTTC.

This clonotype occurred a few times. The chain recombines TRBV27 with TRBJ1-2; no clear D gene. Germline V gene sequence: CDR1 MNHEY, CDR2 SMNVEV (reference sequence). With 5 bases removed from V and 7 bases from J, the gap between germline ends came to 8 bases. This CDR3 is 11 amino acids long. The chain's CDR3 is CASSGLRGYTF. CDR3 bases: TGTGCCAGCAGTGGGCTACGTGGCTACACCTTC.

This chain joins TRBV6-6 and TRBJ2-2; TRBD1 agrees at 9 bases. This CDR3 comprises 13 residues. Germline values: CDR1 MNHNY, CDR2 SVGAGI (reference sequence). The CDR3 loop is CVGQGSGTGELFF. The CDR3 nucleotides are TGTGTCGGACAGGGGTCGGGCACCGGGGAGCTGTTTTTT.

The chain is built from TRBV23-1 and TRBJ2-7; D may match TRBD1 or TRBD2 (5 bases each). TRBV23-1 is an ORF, with its function uncertain. This CDR3 is 10 amino acids long. V was clipped by 7 bases and J by 6 bases, with 7 bases between them. CDR3 DNA: TGCGCCAGCACCGGGACCGAGCAGTACGTC. Residues: CASTGTEQYV.

There are a few counts of this clonotype. The chain uses TRBV4-3 and TRBJ2-2, with D unresolved. CDR3 length: 13 amino acids. Trimming took 0 bases from V and 5 from J, leaving 4 bases between them. Germline CDR1 reads LGHNA; CDR2 reads YSLEER. CDR3 sequence (DNA): TGCGCCAGCAGCCAAGATTTAACCGGGGAGCTGTTTTTT. Protein: CASSQDLTGELFF.

This clonotype was seen many times. CDR3 protein: CASSLDWGYGSPLHF. The CDR3 region has the DNA TGTGCCAGCAGCTTAGATTGGGGATACGGTTCACCCCTCCACTTT. V and J are TRBV7-8 and TRBJ1-6; D call uncertain. This CDR3 region has 15 residues. V was cut by 1 base and J by 9 bases, with 13 bases left in between. The germline V gene has CDR1 SGHVS and CDR2 FQNEAQ.